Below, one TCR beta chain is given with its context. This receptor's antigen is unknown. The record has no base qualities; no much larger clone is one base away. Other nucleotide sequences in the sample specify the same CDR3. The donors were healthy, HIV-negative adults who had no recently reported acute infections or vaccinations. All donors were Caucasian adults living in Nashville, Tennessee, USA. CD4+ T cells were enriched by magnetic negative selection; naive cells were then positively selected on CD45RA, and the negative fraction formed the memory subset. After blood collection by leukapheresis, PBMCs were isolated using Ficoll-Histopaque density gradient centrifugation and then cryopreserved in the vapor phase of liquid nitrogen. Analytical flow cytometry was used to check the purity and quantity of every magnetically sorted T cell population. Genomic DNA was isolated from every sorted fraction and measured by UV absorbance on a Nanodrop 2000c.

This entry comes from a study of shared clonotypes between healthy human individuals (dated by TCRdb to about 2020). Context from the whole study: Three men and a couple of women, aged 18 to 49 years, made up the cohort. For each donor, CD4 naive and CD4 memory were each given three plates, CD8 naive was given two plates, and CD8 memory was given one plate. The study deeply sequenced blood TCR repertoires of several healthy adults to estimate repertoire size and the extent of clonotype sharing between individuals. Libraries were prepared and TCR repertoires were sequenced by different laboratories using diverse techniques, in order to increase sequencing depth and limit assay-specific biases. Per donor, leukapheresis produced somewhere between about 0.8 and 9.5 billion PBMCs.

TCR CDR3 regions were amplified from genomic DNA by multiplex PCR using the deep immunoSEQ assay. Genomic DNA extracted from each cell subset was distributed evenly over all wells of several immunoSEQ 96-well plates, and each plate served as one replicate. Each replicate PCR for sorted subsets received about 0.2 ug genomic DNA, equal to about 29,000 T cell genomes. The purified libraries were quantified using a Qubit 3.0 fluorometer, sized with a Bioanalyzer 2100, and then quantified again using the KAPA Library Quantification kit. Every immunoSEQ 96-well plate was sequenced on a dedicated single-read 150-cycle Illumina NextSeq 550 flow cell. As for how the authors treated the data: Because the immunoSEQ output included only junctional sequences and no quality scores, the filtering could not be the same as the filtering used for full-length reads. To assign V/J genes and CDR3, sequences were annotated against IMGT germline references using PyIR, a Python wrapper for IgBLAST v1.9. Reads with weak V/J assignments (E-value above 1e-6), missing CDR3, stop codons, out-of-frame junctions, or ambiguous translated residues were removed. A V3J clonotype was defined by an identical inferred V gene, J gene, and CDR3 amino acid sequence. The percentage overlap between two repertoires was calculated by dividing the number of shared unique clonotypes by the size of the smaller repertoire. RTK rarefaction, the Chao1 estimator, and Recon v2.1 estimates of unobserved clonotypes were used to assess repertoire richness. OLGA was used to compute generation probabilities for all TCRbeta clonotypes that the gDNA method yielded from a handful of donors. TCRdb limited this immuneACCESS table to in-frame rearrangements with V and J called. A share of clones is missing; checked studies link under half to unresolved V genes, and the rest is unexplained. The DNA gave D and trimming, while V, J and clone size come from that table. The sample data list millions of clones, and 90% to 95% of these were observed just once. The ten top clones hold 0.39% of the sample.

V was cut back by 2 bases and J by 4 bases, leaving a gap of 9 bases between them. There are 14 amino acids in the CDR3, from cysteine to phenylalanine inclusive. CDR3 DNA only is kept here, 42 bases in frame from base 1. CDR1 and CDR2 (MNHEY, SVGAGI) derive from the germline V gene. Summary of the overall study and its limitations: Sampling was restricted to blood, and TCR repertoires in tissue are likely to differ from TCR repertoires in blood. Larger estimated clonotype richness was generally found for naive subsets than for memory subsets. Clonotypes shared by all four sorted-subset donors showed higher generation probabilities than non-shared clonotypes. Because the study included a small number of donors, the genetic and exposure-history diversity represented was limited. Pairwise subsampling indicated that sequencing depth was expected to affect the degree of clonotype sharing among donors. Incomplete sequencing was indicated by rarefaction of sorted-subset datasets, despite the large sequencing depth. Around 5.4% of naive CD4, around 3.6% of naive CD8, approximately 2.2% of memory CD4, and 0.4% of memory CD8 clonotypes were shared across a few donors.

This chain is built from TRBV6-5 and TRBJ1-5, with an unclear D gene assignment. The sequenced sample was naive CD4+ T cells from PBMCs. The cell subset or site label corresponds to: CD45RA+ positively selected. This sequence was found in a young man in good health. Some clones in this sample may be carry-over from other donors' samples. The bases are TGTGCCAGCAGTTACAGGGCTGGTAATCAGCCCCAGCATTTT. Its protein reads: CASSYRAGNQPQHF.